This TCR beta chain was captured in a study of vaccination effects on CD4 cells after COVID-19. Study observations and caveats: Marked clonal contraction of infection- and vaccine-induced clones was seen late after vaccination. Convalescent patients in the study were few, and early post-infection timepoints were absent.

Before any sequencing was done, the ViraFEST assay used viral peptide pools to expand antigen-specific CD4+ T cells. Cells that had been cultured for 10 days were the source of isolated CD4+ T cells. Absence of prior SARS-CoV-2 infection characterized the vaccine recipients, who showed negative nucleocapsid antibodies. Wells each received 2 million or so PBMC, cultured with approximately 9.1 IU/ml IL-2 and roughly 10 ug/ml peptides. Replacing half the medium with IL-2 medium was done on days 3 and 7. This clone occurred a few times. Its antigen is still unknown. CDR1 is SGHNT, CDR2 YYREEE, per germline (reference sequence). The CDR3 is 14 residues long. V was cut by 3 bases and J by 1 base, with 7 bases left in between. Assay: immunoSEQ multiplex PCR; the TCRdb copy retains only in-frame clones and omits some. This sample carries 65,000 to 90,000 clones, approximately 75% of them seen once, and the ten largest clones take just under 3%.

The sequence came from a human donor who received a COVID-19 vaccine. The gene calls are TRBV5-4 and TRBJ2-2; D is ambiguous. The specimen was CD4+ T cells from PBMCs cultured with HCoV-NL63 spike peptides, collected before COVID-19 vaccination. The chain's CDR3 is CASSSVLNTGELFF. CDR3 sequence (DNA): TGTGCCAGCAGCTCCGTACTGAACACCGGGGAGCTGTTTTTT.